Presented here are 22 T cell receptor beta chains from one specimen sequenced in a study of T cells in Graves' hyperthyroidism and ophthalmopathy. Amplification targeted TCR beta CDR3 regions from RNA transcripts. Carried out on the TCR CDR3, a first-round RT-PCR used the HTBI primer set. TCRdb ran MiXCR on the multiplex PCR reads and lists one entry per CDR3 protein. In the table there are fewer than 400,000 distinct CDR3 sequences, more than 12% of which are singletons. The sequenced material came from blood. These receptors originate from a man over 45 with Graves' ophthalmopathy.

This clonotype was counted between two and nine times. V gene TRBV9 combines with J gene TRBJ1-2; D not resolved. The length of the CDR3 is 12 residues. Per the germline V gene, CDR1 is SGDLS and CDR2 is YYNGEE. V lost 2 bases and J 8 bases, leaving 10 bases between the germline ends. The CDR3 DNA is TGTGCCAGCAGCGTCTTAGGGAAAGGCTACACCTTC. This translates into CASSVLGKGYTF.

In its sample, this clonotype was seen many times. The J gene is TRBJ2-7, the V gene TRBV2, with 7 bases fitting TRBD2. The CDR3 extends over 14 amino acids. CDR1 and CDR2 (germline): SNHLY, FYNNEI. V lost 7 bases to trimming and J lost 1 base; unmatched junction nucleotides: 7. CDR3 loop: CASTPGGGSYEQYF. For the CDR3, the DNA is TGTGCCAGCACCCCGGGGGGTGGTTCCTACGAGCAGTACTTC.

This clonotype was recorded many times. The chain joins TRBV6-2 or TRBV6-3 to TRBJ2-3, with TRBD2 matching 10 bases. Germline CDR1 reads MNHEY; CDR2 reads SVGEGT. V shed 6 bases, J shed 3 bases, and the junction held 9 bases outside the gene matches. The CDR3 runs to 16 residues. The CDR3 DNA sequence: TGTGCCAGCAGGGCTAGCGGGAGTGGGGGGACAGATACGCAGTATTTT. Its protein is CASRASGSGGTDTQYF.

This clonotype was seen at least ten times. The chain links TRBV20-1 to TRBJ2-1; D is unclear. The CDR3 is made up of 15 amino acids. The V end lost 3 bases, the J end lost 5 bases, and 17 bases lay between the germline ends. Germline V gene sequence: CDR1 DFQATT, CDR2 SNEGSKA (reference sequence). In nucleotides, the CDR3 is TGCAGTGCTAGTTCATCGTCCGTCAGCCACAATGAGCAGTTCTTC. Its protein is CSASSSSVSHNEQFF.

This clonotype was observed at least ten times. J is TRBJ2-3 and V is TRBV5-1; unclear D gene. V was cut by 0 bases and J by 2 bases, with 10 bases left in between. Germline assignment: CDR1 SGHRS and CDR2 YFSETQ. This CDR3 is built from 15 residues. In DNA form, the CDR3 reads TGCGCCAGCAGCTTGGTGGGCGATGTCACAGATACGCAGTATTTT. This codes for CASSLVGDVTDTQYF.

The chain employs TRBV7-9 and TRBJ2-5; D remains unclear. Germline CDR1 is SEHNR and CDR2 is FQNEAQ (reference sequence). This CDR3 region has 14 residues. V was pared by 1 base and J by 1 base, with 7 bases between. The CDR3 DNA reads TGTGCCAGCAGCTTAGTGGTTTCCCAAGAGACCCAGTACTTC. Translated, it gives CASSLVVSQETQYF.

V is TRBV7-9 and J is TRBJ2-3, with 13 bases identical to TRBD2. V lost 5 bases to trimming and J lost 4 bases; unmatched junction nucleotides: 6. Germline V gene sequence: CDR1 SEHNR, CDR2 FQNEAQ (reference sequence). The CDR3 extends over 16 amino acids. Here the CDR3 DNA reads TGTGCCAGCAGCCAAGTGACTAGCGGGAGGCCAGATACGCAGTATTTT. Amino acids: CASSQVTSGRPDTQYF.

This clonotype was picked up a small number of times. At one boundary the junction diverges from the germline segment, which might be a read error. This sequence joins TRBV3-1 and TRBJ1-1; unclear D gene. This CDR3 spans 15 amino acids. Germline CDR1 is LGHDT and CDR2 is YNNKEL (reference sequence). The CDR3 sequence is CAGSLSGVLNTEAFF. For the CDR3, the DNA is TGTGCCGGCAGCCTTTCGGGTGTTTTGAACACTGAAGCTTTCTTT.

In this sample, this clonotype turned up many times. CDR3 bases: TGCAGCGTTGGGACAGGGGAAGAGACCCAGTACTTC. This encodes CSVGTGEETQYF. The gene calls are TRBV29-1 and TRBJ2-5; 9 bases are shared with TRBD1. Trimming removed 4 bases from V and 3 bases from J; junction bases left unmatched: 0. Per the germline V gene, CDR1 is SQVTM and CDR2 is ANQGSEA. CDR3 length: 12 amino acids.

The gene calls are TRBV5-1 and TRBJ2-1; 8 bases agree with TRBD1. Germline values: CDR1 SGHRS, CDR2 YFSETQ. After removal of 5 bases from V and 7 bases from J, the junction contained 11 bases not matched to a gene. The CDR3 extends over 15 amino acids. CDR3 region: CASRPRPTGVNEQFF. As DNA, the CDR3 is TGCGCCAGCAGACCCCGCCCGACAGGGGTAAATGAGCAGTTCTTC. The full variable domain, completed using reference TRBV5-1 and TRBJ2-1, is KAGVTQTPRYLIKTRGQQVTLSCSPISGHRSVSWYQQTPGQGLQFLFEYFSETQRNKGNFPGRFSGRQFSNSRSEMNVSTLELGDSALYLCASRPRPTGVNEQFFGPGTRLTVL.

This clonotype was detected ten times or more. V gene TRBV7-2 combines with J gene TRBJ2-3; 14 bases are a match to TRBD2. CDR1 and CDR2 from the germline V gene are SGHTA and FQGNSA. The CDR3 consists of 15 residues. The V gene end was trimmed by 4 bases and the J gene end by 8 bases; junction bases not matched to a gene: 5. This CDR3 is CASSSGLAGVGTQYF. DNA for the CDR3: TGTGCCAGCAGCTCGGGACTAGCGGGAGTAGGTACGCAGTATTTT.

The chain uses TRBV29-1 and TRBJ2-1, with 14 bases aligning to TRBD2. Germline V gives CDR1 SQVTM, CDR2 ANQGSEA. CDR3 size: 18 residues. Germline trimming cut 4 bases from V and 7 bases from J; bases unmatched to any gene: 15. CDR3 sequence reads: CSVGGKFPGLAGVNEQFF. The CDR3 DNA follows: TGCAGCGTTGGCGGGAAATTCCCGGGACTAGCGGGAGTTAATGAGCAGTTCTTC.

The gene calls are TRBV20-1 and TRBJ2-1; 8 nucleotides agree with TRBD2. Looked up from germline, CDR1 is DFQATT and CDR2 is SNEGSKA (reference sequence). V was clipped by 2 bases and J by 5 bases; unmatched bases: 11. The CDR3 runs 16 residues. Here the CDR3 reads CSARSLGLARDNEQFF. CDR3 bases: TGCAGTGCTAGATCTTTAGGACTAGCAAGGGACAATGAGCAGTTCTTC.

This clonotype was counted many times. V is TRBV30 and J is TRBJ2-7; 11 bases agree with TRBD2. This CDR3 is built from 13 residues. With V trimmed by 3 bases and J by 7 bases, 5 bases remained unmatched. The germline V gene has CDR1 GTSNPN and CDR2 SVGIG (reference sequence). The CDR3, as DNA: TGTGCCTGGAGCTTAGCGGGAGGGCATGAGCAGTACTTC. This sequence encodes CAWSLAGGHEQYF.

This clonotype occurred many times. The gene calls are TRBV30 and TRBJ1-5; a possible D gene is TRBD1 (5 bases). The CDR3 is made up of 11 amino acids. Germline CDR1 and CDR2: GTSNPN and SVGIG (reference sequence). V lost 5 bases and J 11 bases, leaving 13 bases between the germline ends. The CDR3 region has the DNA TGTGCCTGGGGGACGAGCGGAGCCCAGCATTTT. It encodes CAWGTSGAQHF. Filled out from reference TRBV30 and TRBJ1-5, the complete variable domain reads SQTIHQWPATLVQPVGSPLSLECTVEGTSNPNLYWYRQAAGRGLQLLFYSVGIGQISSEVPQNLSASRPQDRQFILSSKKLLLSDSGFYLCAWGTSGAQHFGDGTRLSIL.

This clonotype was seen ten or more times. The chain uses TRBV28 and TRBJ2-7; possibly TRBD2 for D (6 bases). The CDR3 runs to 14 residues. V shed 6 bases and J shed 5 bases, with 17 bases lying between them. Germline V gene lookup returns CDR1 MDHEN and CDR2 SYDVKM. CDR3 nucleotide sequence: TGTGCCAGCAGACCCAGCGGAGGGCCAGACGAGCAGTACTTC. Protein: CASRPSGGPDEQYF.

This clonotype has only a few counts. The chain links TRBV19 to TRBJ1-2; no firm D call. This CDR3 is 15 amino acids long. Trimming took off 1 base at V and 3 bases at J, with 12 bases between the two ends. CDR1 is LNHDA and CDR2 is SQIVND in the germline V gene (reference sequence). For the CDR3, the DNA is TGTGCCAGTAGTATAGGCAGACCACGCTACTATGGCTACACCTTC. This gives the protein CASSIGRPRYYGYTF.

The table lists this clonotype with many counts. The J gene is TRBJ1-2, the V gene TRBV3-1; D gene ambiguous. The CDR3 totals 14 residues. V was shortened by 6 bases and J by 5 bases, with 16 bases between the two germline ends. The germline V gene encodes CDR1 LGHDT and CDR2 YNNKEL (reference sequence). The CDR3 loop is CASRRTSKAYGYTF. Written as DNA, the CDR3 is TGTGCCAGCAGACGGACCTCAAAGGCTTATGGCTACACCTTC.

The chain uses TRBV6-1 and TRBJ2-1; D may be TRBD1 (5 bases). The V end was cut by 7 bases, the J end by 5 bases, with 6 bases between. CDR3 size: 11 residues. Per germline, CDR1 MNHNS and CDR2 SASEGT. CDR3 DNA: TGTGCCAGCAAGGGGAACAATGAGCAGTTCTTC. As protein: CASKGNNEQFF.

This clonotype has a count of ten or more. The V call is TRBV5-1, the J call TRBJ2-7; 7 bases are a match to TRBD2. The germline V gene encodes CDR1 SGHRS and CDR2 YFSETQ. There are 14 residues in the CDR3. Trimming at V came to 7 bases and at J to 0 bases, leaving 7 bases not matched to a gene. The CDR3 loop reads CASASSGSSYEQYF. The CDR3 nucleotides are TGCGCCAGCGCGTCTAGCGGAAGCTCCTACGAGCAGTACTTC.

This clonotype was found a few times. A read error is possible here, since a much larger clone lies one base away. The chain uses TRBV6-5 and TRBJ2-1; TRBD2 matches at 15 bases. Per the germline V gene, CDR1 is MNHEY and CDR2 is SVGAGI. CDR3 length: 20 amino acids. CDR3 in amino acids: CASSWTSGRAHVSSYNGQFF. The DNA for the CDR3 is TGTGCCAGCAGTTGGACTAGCGGGAGGGCGCATGTGAGCTCCTACAATGGGCAGTTCTTC.

This clonotype has only a few counts. The J gene is TRBJ2-7, the V gene TRBV18, with 7 bases matching TRBD2. Germline V CDR1 and CDR2: KGHSH, LQKENI. Losses at the gene ends were 1 base for V and 2 bases for J; bases not matched to a gene: 8. CDR3 length: 16 residues. The CDR3: CASSPLGGTVTYEQYF. CDR3 in DNA: TGTGCCAGCTCACCACTGGGGGGGACGGTGACCTACGAGCAGTACTTC.